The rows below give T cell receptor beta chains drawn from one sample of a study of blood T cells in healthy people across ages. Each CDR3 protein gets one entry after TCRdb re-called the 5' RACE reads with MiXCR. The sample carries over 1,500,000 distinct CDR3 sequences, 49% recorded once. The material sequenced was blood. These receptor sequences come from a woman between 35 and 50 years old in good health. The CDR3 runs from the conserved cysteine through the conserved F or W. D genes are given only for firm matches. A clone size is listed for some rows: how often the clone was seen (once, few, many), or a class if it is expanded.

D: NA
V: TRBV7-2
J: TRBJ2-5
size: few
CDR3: CASSFMRGRETQYF
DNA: TGTGCCAGCAGCTTTATGCGGGGGCGGGAGACCCAGTACTTC

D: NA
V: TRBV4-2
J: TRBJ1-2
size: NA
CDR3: CASSQEGGHIVNGYTF
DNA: TGTGCCAGCAGCCAAGAAGGAGGACACATAGTAAATGGCTACACCTTC

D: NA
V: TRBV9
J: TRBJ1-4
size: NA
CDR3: CASSVSSGQNNEKLFF
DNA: TGTGCCAGCAGCGTATCATCCGGTCAGAATAATGAAAAACTGTTTTTT

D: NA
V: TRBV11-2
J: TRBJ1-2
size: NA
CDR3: CASSLARSPNYGYTF
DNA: TGTGCCAGCAGCTTAGCCAGGTCCCCTAACTATGGCTACACCTTC

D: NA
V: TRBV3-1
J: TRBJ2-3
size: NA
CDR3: CASSRDRADAQYF
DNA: TGTGCCAGCAGCAGGGACCGCGCCGATGCGCAGTATTTT

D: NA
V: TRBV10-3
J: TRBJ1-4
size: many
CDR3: CAITDPNEGKLFF
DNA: TGTGCCATCACCGACCCCAACGAGGGAAAACTGTTTTTT

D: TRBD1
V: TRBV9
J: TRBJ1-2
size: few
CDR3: CASSVPRTGSVYGYTF
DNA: TGTGCCAGCAGCGTACCCAGGACAGGGAGCGTCTATGGCTACACCTTC

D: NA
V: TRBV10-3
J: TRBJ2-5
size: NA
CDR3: CAISEHETQYF
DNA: TGTGCCATCAGTGAGCACGAGACCCAGTACTTC

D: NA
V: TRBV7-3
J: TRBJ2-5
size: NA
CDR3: CASSLTHRETQYF
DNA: TGTGCCAGCAGCTTGACGCATAGGGAGACCCAGTACTTC

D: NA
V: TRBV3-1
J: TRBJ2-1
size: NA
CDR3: CASSRNPRDTDNEQFF
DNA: TGTGCCAGCAGCCGCAATCCCCGGGACACCGACAATGAGCAGTTCTTC

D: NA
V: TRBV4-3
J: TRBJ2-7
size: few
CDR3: CASSQERTDPYEQYF
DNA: TGCGCCAGCAGCCAAGAAAGGACGGATCCCTACGAGCAGTACTTC

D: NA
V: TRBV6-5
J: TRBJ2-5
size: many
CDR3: CASSSKGETQYF
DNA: TGTGCCAGCAGTTCCAAGGGGGAGACCCAGTACTTC

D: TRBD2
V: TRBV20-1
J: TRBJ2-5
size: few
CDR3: CSAPGGEETQYF
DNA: TGCAGTGCTCCCGGGGGGGAGGAGACCCAGTACTTC

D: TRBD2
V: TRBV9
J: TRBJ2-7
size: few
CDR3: CASSVSSGVPYEQYF
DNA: TGTGCCAGCAGCGTTTCTAGCGGGGTTCCCTACGAGCAGTACTTC

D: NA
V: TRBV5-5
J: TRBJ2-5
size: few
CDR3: CASSAVGVVFQETQYF
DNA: TGTGCCAGCAGCGCCGTGGGGGTTGTATTCCAAGAGACCCAGTACTTC

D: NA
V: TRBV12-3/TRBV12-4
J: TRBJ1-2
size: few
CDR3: CASSAQGGDYGYTF
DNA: TGTGCCAGCAGTGCCCAGGGCGGTGACTATGGCTACACCTTC

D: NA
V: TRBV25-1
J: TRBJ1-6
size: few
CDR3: CASKGYNSPLHF
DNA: TGTGCCAGTAAAGGTTATAATTCACCCCTCCACTTT

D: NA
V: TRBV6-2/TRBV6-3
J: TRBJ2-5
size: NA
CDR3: CASSAPRFGQETQYF
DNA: TGTGCCAGCAGCGCCCCCCGCTTCGGTCAAGAGACCCAGTACTTC

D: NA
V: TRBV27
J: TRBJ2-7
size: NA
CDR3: CASSLFRAGEQYF
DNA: TGTGCCAGCAGTTTATTTCGGGCGGGGGAGCAGTACTTC

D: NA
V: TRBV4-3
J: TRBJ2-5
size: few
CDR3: CASSHVGAGETQYF
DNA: TGCGCCAGCAGCCATGTGGGGGCGGGTGAGACCCAGTACTTC